These 28 T cell receptor beta chains came from one sample sequenced in a study of graft-versus-host responses after intestinal transplantation. TCRdb's copy holds only in-frame clones and misses some; the assay was immunoSEQ multiplex PCR. The sample has about 97,000 clones, 80% to 95% seen once. These receptors are not linked to any known antigen. The input for sequencing was unstimulated CD8+ T cells sorted from spleen or lymph node cells, taken before transplant. The receptors shown here come from a human donor who was the organ donor for an intestinal transplant.

The genes are TRBV29-1 and TRBJ1-2; the D is unclear. The CDR3 length is 18 residues. V dropped 0 bases and J dropped 0 bases, with 20 bases sitting between them. From germline, CDR1 is SQVTM and CDR2 ANQGSEA. The CDR3: CSVEDDRRGSIPNYGYTF. CDR3 nucleotide sequence: TGCAGCGTTGAAGATGACCGCCGCGGGTCGATCCCTAACTATGGCTACACCTTC.

This clone showed up just once. The CDR3 region is CASRRWGLETQYF. The CDR3 bases are TGTGCCAGCAGACGGTGGGGCCTGGAGACCCAGTACTTC. The J gene is TRBJ2-5, the V gene TRBV13, with a weak D call TRBD1 (5 bases). The germline V gene has CDR1 PRHDT and CDR2 FYEKMQ (reference sequence). The V end lost 6 bases, the J end lost 5 bases, and 13 bases lay between the germline ends. The CDR3 consists of 13 residues.

This rearrangement joins TRBV5-5 to TRBJ2-2, with 7 bases that match TRBD2. Per the germline V gene, CDR1 is SGHKS and CDR2 is YYEKEE (reference sequence). The V segment lost 4 bases and the J segment 0 bases; nucleotides outside the gene matches: 6. CDR3 length equals 16 residues. As DNA, the CDR3 is TGTGCCAGCAGCCTAGCGGAAAGCGCGAACACCGGGGAGCTGTTTTTT. This gives the protein CASSLAESANTGELFF.

The chain employs TRBV27 and TRBJ1-6; 10 bases fit TRBD1. The V and J ends lost 5 bases and 0 bases, in that order; junction bases with no gene match: 16. The CDR3 is made up of 21 amino acids. Germline CDR1 MNHEY, CDR2 SMNVEV (reference sequence). For the CDR3, the DNA is TGTGCCAGCAGTCCACAAACTCGACAGGGGGCAAGGAGCTCCTATAATTCACCCCTCCACTTT. Translated, it gives CASSPQTRQGARSSYNSPLHF.

The chain couples TRBV30 to TRBJ1-6; D perhaps matches TRBD1 (6 bases). Germline-derived CDR1 and CDR2 are GTSNPN and SVGIG (reference sequence). This CDR3 has 15 residues. Trimming took off 0 bases at V and 7 bases at J, with 13 bases between the two ends. CDR3 amino acids: CAWSVLGQKNSPLHF. As DNA, the CDR3 is TGTGCCTGGAGTGTACTGGGACAAAAAAATTCACCCCTCCACTTT. The entire variable domain, with the rest obtained from reference TRBV30 and TRBJ1-6, is as follows: SQTIHQWPATLVQPVGSPLSLECTVEGTSNPNLYWYRQAAGRGLQLLFYSVGIGQISSEVPQNLSASRPQDRQFILSSKKLLLSDSGFYLCAWSVLGQKNSPLHFGNGTRLTVT.

V gene TRBV6-5 combines with J gene TRBJ2-7, with unresolved D. This CDR3 has 13 residues. In germline, CDR1 is MNHEY, CDR2 SVGAGI. Trimming took off 0 bases at V and 5 bases at J, with 8 bases between the two ends. Here the CDR3 reads CASSYSRSDEQYF. Here the CDR3 DNA reads TGTGCCAGCAGTTACTCGAGGTCGGACGAGCAGTACTTC.

The chain joins TRBV7-2 to TRBJ2-5; D is uncertain. Germline lookup yields CDR1 SGHTA and CDR2 FQGNSA. CDR3 size: 13 residues. V gave up 2 bases and J gave up 4 bases, with 8 bases separating them. CDR3 sequence (DNA): TGTGCCAGCAGCTTATTTTCGCGAGAGACCCAGTACTTC. It is translated as CASSLFSRETQYF.

V usage is TRBV4-1 and J usage is TRBJ2-7; D ambiguous. Germline CDR1 reads MGHRA; CDR2 reads YSYEKL. V was pared by 1 base and J by 7 bases, with 14 bases between. The CDR3 is made up of 14 amino acids. This CDR3 reads CASSQALGPGEQYF. In DNA, the CDR3 is TGCGCCAGCAGCCAAGCTCTGGGCCCTGGTGAGCAGTACTTC.

This sequence joins TRBV13 and TRBJ2-1, with TRBD1 as a possible D gene (6 bases). The CDR3 runs to 16 residues. Per the germline V gene, CDR1 is PRHDT and CDR2 is FYEKMQ (reference sequence). V was clipped by 5 bases and J by 1 base, with 15 bases between them. CDR3 protein: CASSAPTQGSYNEQFF. The CDR3 nucleotides are TGTGCCAGCAGCGCCCCCACACAGGGTTCCTACAATGAGCAGTTCTTC.

The chain joins TRBV19 to TRBJ1-6; D is possibly TRBD1 (6 bases). With 5 bases removed from V and 7 bases from J, the gap between germline ends came to 9 bases. The germline CDR1 and CDR2 sequences are LNHDA and SQIVND (reference sequence). CDR3 length: 13 residues. CDR3 bases: TGTGCCAGTAGTTTCCAGGGGAATTCACCCCTCCACTTT. Translated: CASSFQGNSPLHF.

V is TRBV7-9 and J is TRBJ1-1; D remains ambiguous. Germline V gives CDR1 SEHNR, CDR2 FQNEAQ (reference sequence). The CDR3 runs 13 residues. The V end was cut by 6 bases, the J end by 4 bases, with 12 bases between. CDR3 residues: CASSVVAGTEAFF. The DNA of the CDR3 is TGTGCCAGCAGTGTGGTCGCGGGCACTGAAGCTTTCTTT.

The chain links TRBV11-3 to TRBJ1-6; maybe TRBD1 (6 bases). Germline loops: CDR1 SGHNT, CDR2 YENEEA. Trimming stripped 4 bases from V and 5 bases from J, with 12 bases between. This CDR3 comprises 15 residues. Written as DNA, the CDR3 is TGTGCCAGCAGCTCAGGGGTTTATGATAATTCACCCCTCCACTTT. Protein: CASSSGVYDNSPLHF.

This clone came up once. This chain connects TRBV7-9 to TRBJ2-2, with D unresolved. Germline loops: CDR1 SEHNR, CDR2 FQNEAQ (reference sequence). This CDR3 is 14 amino acids long. V was pared by 4 bases and J by 4 bases, with 10 bases between. In DNA form, the CDR3 reads TGTGCCAGCAGCTCCGTATCGGGCACCGGGGAGCTGTTTTTT. Amino acid sequence: CASSSVSGTGELFF. Full variable domain (rest looked up from reference TRBV7-9 and TRBJ2-2): DTGVSQNPRHKITKRGQNVTFRCDPISEHNRLYWYRQTLGQGPEFLTYFQNEAQLEKSRLLSDRFSAERPKGSFSTLEIQRTEQGDSAMYLCASSSVSGTGELFFGEGSRLTVL.

The chain carries TRBV15 and TRBJ2-3; perhaps TRBD2 as D (6 bases). CDR3 size: 18 residues. Germline V CDR1 and CDR2: LNHNV, YYDKDF (reference sequence). The V gene lost 0 bases and the J gene lost 0 bases, with 16 bases spanning the gap. Here the CDR3 reads CATSRDLRESISTDTQYF. The DNA for the CDR3 is TGTGCCACCAGCAGAGACCTACGGGAGAGCATTAGCACAGATACGCAGTATTTT.

The CDR3 sequence: CASRESGQGVAKETQYF. The DNA for the CDR3 is TGTGCCAGCAGGGAATCGGGACAGGGAGTGGCGAAAGAGACCCAGTACTTC. This chain joins TRBV27 and TRBJ2-5; 9 bases match TRBD1. The germline V gene encodes CDR1 MNHEY and CDR2 SMNVEV (reference sequence). This CDR3 has 17 residues. V lost 6 bases to trimming and J lost 3 bases; unmatched junction nucleotides: 14.

The rearrangement uses TRBV2 and TRBJ2-7; TRBD2 matches 14 bases. The CDR3 spans 16 residues. Germline V gene lookup returns CDR1 SNHLY and CDR2 FYNNEI. Trimming cost V 5 bases and J 1 base; bases outside gene matches: 4. The CDR3 sequence: CASSPGTSGSSYEQYF. The CDR3 nucleotides are TGTGCCAGCAGTCCCGGGACTAGCGGGAGTTCCTACGAGCAGTACTTC.

This clone showed up just a few times. The chain carries TRBV29-1 and TRBJ1-1, with 7 bases aligning to TRBD1. CDR1 and CDR2 from the germline V gene are SQVTM and ANQGSEA. V was pared by 6 bases and J by 9 bases, with 4 bases of the junction left unmatched. The CDR3 totals 10 residues. The CDR3 sequence is CSVPGQQAFF. The CDR3 coding sequence is TGCAGCGTACCGGGACAGCAAGCTTTCTTT.

The V and J genes are TRBV28 and TRBJ2-5, with D possibly matching TRBD1 (6 bases). The CDR3 is made up of 16 amino acids. Germline-derived CDR1 and CDR2 are MDHEN and SYDVKM. Trimming took 3 bases from V and 5 from J, leaving 19 bases between them. Written as DNA, the CDR3 is TGTGCCAGCAGTTTCCCCCCGACAGGTCTGAGCGAGACCCAGTACTTC. It codes for CASSFPPTGLSETQYF.

The chain uses TRBV9 and TRBJ1-2; no firm D call. V was clipped by 0 bases and J by 5 bases, with 14 bases between them. Germline CDR1 is SGDLS and CDR2 is YYNGEE. The CDR3 has 15 amino acids. The CDR3: CASSVGTAPLYGYTF. CDR3 nucleotide sequence: TGTGCCAGCAGCGTAGGTACAGCCCCGTTGTATGGCTACACCTTC.

The chain combines TRBV6-5 with TRBJ2-3; D unclear. This CDR3 has 15 amino acids. Trimming cost V 4 bases and J 1 base, with 12 bases left between them. Germline CDR1 is MNHEY and CDR2 is SVGAGI. CDR3 residues: CASSFSVAGTDTQYF. DNA for the CDR3: TGTGCCAGCAGTTTCTCAGTCGCAGGCACAGATACGCAGTATTTT.

This clone was seen only a few times. V gene TRBV7-8 combines with J gene TRBJ2-1; TRBD2 might be the D (6 bases). Germline CDR1 reads SGHVS; CDR2 reads FQNEAQ. The CDR3 runs 18 residues. V shed 1 base and J shed 9 bases, with 25 bases lying between them. CDR3: CASSLGSRLVGVRGEQFF. The CDR3 DNA follows: TGTGCCAGCAGCTTAGGTTCTAGACTAGTCGGAGTTCGTGGTGAGCAGTTCTTC.

This clone was observed once. The chain combines TRBV28 with TRBJ2-1, with TRBD2 identical over 12 bases. Trimming cost V 7 bases and J 8 bases; bases outside gene matches: 6. Looked up from germline, CDR1 is MDHEN and CDR2 is SYDVKM. This CDR3 comprises 14 residues. The CDR3 nucleotides are TGTGCCAGCACGCCTAGCGGGAGGGTGTATGAGCAGTTCTTC. It codes for CASTPSGRVYEQFF.

This chain links TRBV28 with TRBJ2-3; 7 bases map to TRBD1. CDR3 length equals 16 residues. The germline V gene encodes CDR1 MDHEN and CDR2 SYDVKM. Trimming took 2 bases from V and 2 from J; bases not matched to a gene: 7. The CDR3 sequence: CASSLGPDRATDTQYF. The CDR3 DNA sequence: TGTGCCAGCAGTTTAGGTCCCGACAGGGCCACAGATACGCAGTATTTT.

This clone was detected only once. V is TRBV19 and J is TRBJ1-4; no clear D. The germline V gene has CDR1 LNHDA and CDR2 SQIVND (reference sequence). V was clipped by 0 bases and J by 0 bases, with 5 bases between them. The CDR3 extends over 15 amino acids. The CDR3, as DNA: TGTGCCAGTAGTATAGAACCGGCAACTAATGAAAAACTGTTTTTT. Encoded protein: CASSIEPATNEKLFF.

This chain links TRBV29-1 with TRBJ2-3; D possibly corresponds to TRBD2 (7 bases). There are 14 residues in the CDR3. CDR1 is SQVTM, CDR2 ANQGSEA, per germline. V lost 3 bases and J lost 2, with 12 bases in between. The CDR3 loop reads CSVDAGAHTDTQYF. CDR3 coding DNA: TGCAGCGTTGACGCGGGGGCGCACACAGATACGCAGTATTTT.

The rearrangement joins TRBV10-3 to TRBJ2-3, with TRBD2 identical over 11 bases. This CDR3 has 17 residues. Per the germline V gene, CDR1 is ENHRY and CDR2 is SYGVKD. V lost 11 bases, J lost 6 bases, and 19 bases stayed unmatched. DNA for the CDR3: TGTGCCCTAAGTCCCGGTGAACTAGCGGGAGTAGAGGATACGCAGTATTTT. It codes for CALSPGELAGVEDTQYF.

V is TRBV6-1 and J is TRBJ2-7; tentative D call: TRBD1 (6 bases). Trimming removed 7 bases at V and 2 bases at J, with 15 bases between. CDR1 and CDR2 from the germline V gene are MNHNS and SASEGT. The CDR3 is 14 amino acids. CDR3 in DNA: TGTGCCAGCACCAACACAGGGATGACCTACGAGCAGTACTTC. Translation: CASTNTGMTYEQYF.

Notes on this clone: The sample has other DNA sequences that encode this CDR3 too. The chain combines TRBV9 with TRBJ2-7; 16 bases are a match to TRBD2. This CDR3 has 15 residues. Per germline, CDR1 SGDLS and CDR2 YYNGEE. The junction had 0 bases not matched to a gene; V was cut back by 2 bases and J by 4 bases. The CDR3 nucleotides read TGTGCCAGCAGCGTGGGACTAGCGGGAGGGTACGAGCAGTACTTC. Residues: CASSVGLAGGYEQYF.